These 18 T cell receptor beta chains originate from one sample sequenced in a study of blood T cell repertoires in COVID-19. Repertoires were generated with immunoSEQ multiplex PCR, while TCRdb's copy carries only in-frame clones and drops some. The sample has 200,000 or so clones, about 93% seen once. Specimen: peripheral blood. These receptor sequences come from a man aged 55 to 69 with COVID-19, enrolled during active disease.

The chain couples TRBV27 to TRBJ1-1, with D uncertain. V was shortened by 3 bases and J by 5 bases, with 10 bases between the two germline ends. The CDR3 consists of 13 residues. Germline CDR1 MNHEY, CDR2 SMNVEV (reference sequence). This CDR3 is CASSFRERTEAFF. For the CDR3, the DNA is TGTGCCAGCAGTTTCCGTGAGAGAACTGAAGCTTTCTTT.

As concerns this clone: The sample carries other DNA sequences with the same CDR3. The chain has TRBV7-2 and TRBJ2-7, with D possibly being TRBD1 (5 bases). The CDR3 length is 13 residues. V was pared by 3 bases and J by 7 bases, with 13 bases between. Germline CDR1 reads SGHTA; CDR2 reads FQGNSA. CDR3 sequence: CASSFQGYYEQYF. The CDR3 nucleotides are TGTGCCAGCAGCTTTCAGGGCTATTATGAGCAGTACTTC.

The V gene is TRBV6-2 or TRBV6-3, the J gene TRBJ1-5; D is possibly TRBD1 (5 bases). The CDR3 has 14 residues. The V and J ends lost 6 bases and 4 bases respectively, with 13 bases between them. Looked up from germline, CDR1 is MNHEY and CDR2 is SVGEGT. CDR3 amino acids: CASSPPRGNQPQHF. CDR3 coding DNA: TGTGCCAGCAGCCCCCCCCGGGGGAATCAGCCCCAGCATTTT.

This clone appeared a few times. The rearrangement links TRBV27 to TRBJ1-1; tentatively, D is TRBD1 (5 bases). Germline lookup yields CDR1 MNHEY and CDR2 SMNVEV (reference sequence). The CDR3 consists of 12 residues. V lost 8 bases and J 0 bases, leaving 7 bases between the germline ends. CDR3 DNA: TGTGCCAGCGGACACCTGAACACTGAAGCTTTCTTT. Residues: CASGHLNTEAFF.

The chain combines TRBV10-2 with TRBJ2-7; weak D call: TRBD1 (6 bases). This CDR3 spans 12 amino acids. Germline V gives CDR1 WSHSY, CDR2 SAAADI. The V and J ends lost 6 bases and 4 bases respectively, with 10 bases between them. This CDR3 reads CASRYRDYEQYF. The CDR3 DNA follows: TGCGCCAGCAGATACAGGGATTACGAGCAGTACTTC.

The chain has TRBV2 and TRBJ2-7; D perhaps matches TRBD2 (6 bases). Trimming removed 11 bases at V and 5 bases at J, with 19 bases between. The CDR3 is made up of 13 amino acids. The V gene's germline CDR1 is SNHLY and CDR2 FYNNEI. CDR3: CASRRGEDNEQYF. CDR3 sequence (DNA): TGTGCCTCCCGGAGGGGAGAGGATAACGAGCAGTACTTC.

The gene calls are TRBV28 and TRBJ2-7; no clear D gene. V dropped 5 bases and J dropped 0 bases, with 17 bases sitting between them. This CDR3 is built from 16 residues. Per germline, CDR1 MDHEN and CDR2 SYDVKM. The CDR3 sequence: CASSPPRGVSSYEQYF. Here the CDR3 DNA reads TGTGCCAGCAGTCCCCCGCGCGGCGTCAGCTCCTACGAGCAGTACTTC.

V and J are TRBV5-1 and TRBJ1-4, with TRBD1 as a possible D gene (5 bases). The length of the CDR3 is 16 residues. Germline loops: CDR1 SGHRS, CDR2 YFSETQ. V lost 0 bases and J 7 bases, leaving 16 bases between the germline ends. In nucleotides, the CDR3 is TGCGCCAGCAGCTTGGGGTTACAGGCCAGTACTGAAAAACTGTTTTTT. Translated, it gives CASSLGLQASTEKLFF.

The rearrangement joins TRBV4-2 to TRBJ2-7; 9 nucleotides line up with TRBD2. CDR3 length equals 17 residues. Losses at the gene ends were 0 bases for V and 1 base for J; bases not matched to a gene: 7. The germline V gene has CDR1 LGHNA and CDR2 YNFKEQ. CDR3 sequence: CASSQEALAGISYEQYF. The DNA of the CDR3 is TGTGCCAGCAGCCAAGAGGCTCTAGCGGGGATTTCCTACGAGCAGTACTTC.

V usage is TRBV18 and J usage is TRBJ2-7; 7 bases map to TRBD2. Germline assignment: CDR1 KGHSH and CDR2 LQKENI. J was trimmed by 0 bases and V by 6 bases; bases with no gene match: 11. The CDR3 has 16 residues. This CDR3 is CASSHSAGTTSYEQYF. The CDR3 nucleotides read TGTGCCAGCTCCCATTCAGCCGGGACTACCTCCTACGAGCAGTACTTC.

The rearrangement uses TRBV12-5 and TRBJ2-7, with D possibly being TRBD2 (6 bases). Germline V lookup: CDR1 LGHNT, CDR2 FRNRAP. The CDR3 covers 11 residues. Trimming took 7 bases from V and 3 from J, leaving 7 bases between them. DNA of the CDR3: TGTGCTAGTGCGGACTACTACGAGCAGTACTTC. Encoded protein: CASADYYEQYF.

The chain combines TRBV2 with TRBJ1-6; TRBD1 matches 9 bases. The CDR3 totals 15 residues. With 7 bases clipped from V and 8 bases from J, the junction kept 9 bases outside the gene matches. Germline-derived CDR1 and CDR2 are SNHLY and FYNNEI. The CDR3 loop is CASKGIRDRDSPLHF. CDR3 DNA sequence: TGTGCCAGCAAGGGCATCCGGGACAGGGATTCACCCCTCCACTTT.

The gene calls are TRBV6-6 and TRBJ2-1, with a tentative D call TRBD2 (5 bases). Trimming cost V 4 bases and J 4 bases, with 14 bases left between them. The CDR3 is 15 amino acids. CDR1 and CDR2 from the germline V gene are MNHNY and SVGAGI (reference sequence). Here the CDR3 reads CASSLGPGGYNEQFF. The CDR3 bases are TGTGCCAGCAGTTTAGGGCCAGGAGGTTACAATGAGCAGTTCTTC.

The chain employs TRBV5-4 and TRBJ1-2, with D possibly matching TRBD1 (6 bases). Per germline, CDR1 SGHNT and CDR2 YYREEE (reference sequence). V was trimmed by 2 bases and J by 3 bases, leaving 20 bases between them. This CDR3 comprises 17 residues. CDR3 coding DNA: TGTGCCAGCAGCTTTAGGACAGTATCGACTTCGGACTATGGCTACACCTTC. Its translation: CASSFRTVSTSDYGYTF.

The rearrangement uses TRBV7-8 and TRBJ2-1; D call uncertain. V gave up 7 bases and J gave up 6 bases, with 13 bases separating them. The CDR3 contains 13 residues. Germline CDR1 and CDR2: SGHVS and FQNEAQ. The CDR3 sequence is CASTFNSGNEQFF. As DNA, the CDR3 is TGTGCCAGCACCTTTAACTCGGGCAATGAGCAGTTCTTC.

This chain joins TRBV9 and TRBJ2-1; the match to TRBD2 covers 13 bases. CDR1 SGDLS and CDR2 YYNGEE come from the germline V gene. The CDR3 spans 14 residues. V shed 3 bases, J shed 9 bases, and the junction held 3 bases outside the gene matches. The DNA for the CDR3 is TGTGCCAGCAGCGAGGGACTAGCGGGACGTGAGCAGTTCTTC. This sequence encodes CASSEGLAGREQFF.

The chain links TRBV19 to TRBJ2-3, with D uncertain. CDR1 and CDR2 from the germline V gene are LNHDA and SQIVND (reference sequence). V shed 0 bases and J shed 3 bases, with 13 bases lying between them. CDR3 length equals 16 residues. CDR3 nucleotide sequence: TGTGCCAGTAGTATAGATCTCGCAGTTACGACAGATACGCAGTATTTT. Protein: CASSIDLAVTTDTQYF.

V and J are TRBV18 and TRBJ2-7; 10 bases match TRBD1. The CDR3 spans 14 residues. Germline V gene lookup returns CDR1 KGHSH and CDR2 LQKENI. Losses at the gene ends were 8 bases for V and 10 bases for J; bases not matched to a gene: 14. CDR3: CASAPSGQGSRQYF. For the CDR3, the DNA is TGTGCCAGCGCCCCCTCGGGACAGGGGTCCCGTCAGTACTTC. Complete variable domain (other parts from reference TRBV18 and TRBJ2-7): NAGVMQNPRHLVRRRGQEARLRCSPMKGHSHVYWYRQLPEEGLKFMVYLQKENIIDESGMPKERFSAEFPKEGPSILRIQQVVRGDSAAYFCASAPSGQGSRQYFGPGTRLTVT.